The clone carrying this TCR beta chain showed up just a few times. The sample is drawn from a study of blood T cell repertoires in COVID-19. Study at large: The United States, Italy and Spain were the sources of the acute and convalescent COVID-19 samples. T cells, B-cell-depleted T cells, or PBMCs supplied cDNA or gDNA.

In the original analysis: It was from reference gene primer amplification that nucleated cell counts were estimated. Here immunoSEQ multiplex PCR was the method, and the copy in TCRdb shows in-frame clones only, minus some. For V, J and clone size, that table is used; D and trimming come from the DNA. The profile covers nearly 200,000 clones, with over 80% appearing a single time and 0.9% to 0.95% taken by the ten largest. Seattle patients were enrolled during active infection and followed longitudinally. This CDR3 has 17 residues. What was sequenced was peripheral blood. J is TRBJ1-5 and V is TRBV12-1. TRBV12-1 is designated a pseudogene. The TCR comes from a man aged 55 to 70 with COVID-19, enrolled during active disease. CDR3 sequence reads: CASSFAKGGFSNQPQHF. The CDR3 nucleotides read TGTGCCAGCAGCTTTGCGAAGGGAGGGTTTAGCAATCAGCCCCAGCATTTT.